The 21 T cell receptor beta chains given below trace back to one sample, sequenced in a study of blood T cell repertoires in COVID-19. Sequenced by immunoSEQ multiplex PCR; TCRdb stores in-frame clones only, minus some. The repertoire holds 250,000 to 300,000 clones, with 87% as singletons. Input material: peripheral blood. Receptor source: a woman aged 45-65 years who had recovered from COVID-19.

The CDR3 sequence is CASEAGIPARTDTQYF. CDR3 nucleotide sequence: TGCGCCAGCGAGGCTGGCATTCCCGCTCGCACAGATACGCAGTATTTT. This chain links TRBV5-1 with TRBJ2-3, with unresolved D. CDR3 size: 16 residues. Trimming stripped 7 bases from V and 1 base from J, with 19 bases between. Germline V gene sequence: CDR1 SGHRS, CDR2 YFSETQ.

The CDR3 here is CASSATGTGNTEAFF. CDR3 nucleotides: TGCGCCAGCAGCGCCACAGGTACCGGGAACACTGAAGCTTTCTTT. The V and J genes are TRBV5-1 and TRBJ1-1; the D gene is possibly TRBD1 (5 bases). Per the germline V gene, CDR1 is SGHRS and CDR2 is YFSETQ. This CDR3 spans 15 amino acids. V was trimmed by 4 bases and J by 1 base, leaving 14 bases between them.

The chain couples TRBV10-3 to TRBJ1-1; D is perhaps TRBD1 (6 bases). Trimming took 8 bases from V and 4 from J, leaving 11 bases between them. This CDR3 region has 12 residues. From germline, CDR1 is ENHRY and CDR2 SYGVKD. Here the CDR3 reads CAIAGDTTEAFF. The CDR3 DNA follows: TGTGCCATCGCAGGGGATACCACTGAAGCTTTCTTT.

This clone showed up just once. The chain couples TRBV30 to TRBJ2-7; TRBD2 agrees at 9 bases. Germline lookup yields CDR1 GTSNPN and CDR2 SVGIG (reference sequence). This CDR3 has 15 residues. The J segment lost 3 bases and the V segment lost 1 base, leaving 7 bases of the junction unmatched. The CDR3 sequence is CAWSGLAGTNYEQYF. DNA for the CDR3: TGTGCCTGGAGTGGCCTAGCGGGAACCAACTACGAGCAGTACTTC. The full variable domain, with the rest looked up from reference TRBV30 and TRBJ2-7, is SQTIHQWPATLVQPVGSPLSLECTVEGTSNPNLYWYRQAAGRGLQLLFYSVGIGQISSEVPQNLSASRPQDRQFILSSKKLLLSDSGFYLCAWSGLAGTNYEQYFGPGTRLTVT.

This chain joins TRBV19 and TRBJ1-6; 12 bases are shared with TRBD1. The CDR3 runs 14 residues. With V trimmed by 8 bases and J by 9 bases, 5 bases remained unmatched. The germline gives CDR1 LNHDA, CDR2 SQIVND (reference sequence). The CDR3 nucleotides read TGTGCCAGTGGGACAGGGGGCTTGGGTTCACCCCTCCACTTT. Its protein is CASGTGGLGSPLHF.

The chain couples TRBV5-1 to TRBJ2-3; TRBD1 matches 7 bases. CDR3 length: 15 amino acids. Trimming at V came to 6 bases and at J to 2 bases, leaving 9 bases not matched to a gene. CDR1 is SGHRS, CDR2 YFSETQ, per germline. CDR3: CASTSGQLITDTQYF. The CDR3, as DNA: TGCGCCAGCACCTCGGGACAGCTTATCACAGATACGCAGTATTTT. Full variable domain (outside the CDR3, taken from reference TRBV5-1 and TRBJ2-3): KAGVTQTPRYLIKTRGQQVTLSCSPISGHRSVSWYQQTPGQGLQFLFEYFSETQRNKGNFPGRFSGRQFSNSRSEMNVSTLELGDSALYLCASTSGQLITDTQYFGPGTRLTVL.

CDR3: CSVPQGQGGRTEAFF. As DNA, the CDR3 is TGCAGCGTTCCACAGGGACAGGGGGGACGGACTGAAGCTTTCTTT. The chain carries TRBV29-1 and TRBJ1-1; 11 nucleotides line up with TRBD1. The CDR3 is 15 residues long. With V trimmed by 5 bases and J by 5 bases, 10 bases remained unmatched. Germline V CDR1 and CDR2: SQVTM, ANQGSEA. The entire variable domain, with the rest obtained from reference TRBV29-1 and TRBJ1-1, is as follows: SAVISQKPSRDICQRGTSLTIQCQVDSQVTMMFWYRQQPGQSLTLIATANQGSEATYESGFVIDKFPISRPNLTFSTLTVSNMSPEDSSIYLCSVPQGQGGRTEAFFGQGTRLTVV.

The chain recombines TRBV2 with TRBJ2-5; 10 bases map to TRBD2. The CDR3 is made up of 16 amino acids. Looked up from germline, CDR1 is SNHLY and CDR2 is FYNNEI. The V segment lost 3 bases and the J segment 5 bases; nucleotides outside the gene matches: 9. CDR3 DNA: TGTGCCAGCAGTGACCTAGCGGGGGACCCCTCGGAGACCCAGTACTTC. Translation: CASSDLAGDPSETQYF. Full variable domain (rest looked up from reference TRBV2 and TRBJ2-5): EPEVTQTPSHQVTQMGQEVILRCVPISNHLYFYWYRQILGQKVEFLVSFYNNEISEKSEIFDDQFSVERPDGSNFTLKIRSTKLEDSAMYFCASSDLAGDPSETQYFGPGTRLLVL.

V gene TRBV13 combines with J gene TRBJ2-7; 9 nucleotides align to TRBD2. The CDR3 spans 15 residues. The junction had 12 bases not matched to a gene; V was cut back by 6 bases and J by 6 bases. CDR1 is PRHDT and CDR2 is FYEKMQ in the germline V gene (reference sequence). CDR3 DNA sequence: TGTGCCAGCAGTTCTAGCGGGGCCGGACGGGGCGAGCAGTACTTC. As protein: CASSSSGAGRGEQYF.

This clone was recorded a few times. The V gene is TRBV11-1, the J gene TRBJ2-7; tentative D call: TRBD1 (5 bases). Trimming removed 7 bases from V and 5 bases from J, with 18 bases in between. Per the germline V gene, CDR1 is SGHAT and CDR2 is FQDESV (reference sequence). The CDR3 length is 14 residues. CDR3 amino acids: CASTSGFRWDEQYF. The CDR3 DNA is TGTGCCAGCACCTCAGGGTTCAGGTGGGACGAGCAGTACTTC.

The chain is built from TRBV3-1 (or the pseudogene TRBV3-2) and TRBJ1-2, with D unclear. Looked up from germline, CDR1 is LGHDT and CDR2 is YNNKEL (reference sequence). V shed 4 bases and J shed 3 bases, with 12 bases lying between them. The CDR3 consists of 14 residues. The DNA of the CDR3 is TGTGCCAGCAGCCGGGGAGCGGAGGACTATGGCTACACCTTC. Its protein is CASSRGAEDYGYTF.

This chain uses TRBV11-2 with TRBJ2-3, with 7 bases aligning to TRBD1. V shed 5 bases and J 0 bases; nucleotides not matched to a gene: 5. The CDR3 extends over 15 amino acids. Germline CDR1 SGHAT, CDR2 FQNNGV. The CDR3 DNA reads TGTGCCAGCAGCCCCGGACAGGAGAGCACAGATACGCAGTATTTT. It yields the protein CASSPGQESTDTQYF.

CDR3 in amino acids: CASSLGVRGNIQYF. CDR3 DNA: TGTGCCAGCAGCTTAGGGGTTCGGGGAAACATTCAGTACTTC. The chain couples TRBV7-3 to TRBJ2-4; weak D call: TRBD2 (5 bases). In germline, CDR1 is SGHTA, CDR2 FQGTGA. The germline V and J ends were trimmed by 2 bases and 6 bases, with 11 bases remaining between them. The CDR3 has 14 residues.

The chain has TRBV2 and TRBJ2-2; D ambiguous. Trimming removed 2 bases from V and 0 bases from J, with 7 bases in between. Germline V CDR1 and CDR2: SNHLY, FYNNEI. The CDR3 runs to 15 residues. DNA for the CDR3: TGTGCCAGCAGTGAACGGGTCTCGAACACCGGGGAGCTGTTTTTT. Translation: CASSERVSNTGELFF.

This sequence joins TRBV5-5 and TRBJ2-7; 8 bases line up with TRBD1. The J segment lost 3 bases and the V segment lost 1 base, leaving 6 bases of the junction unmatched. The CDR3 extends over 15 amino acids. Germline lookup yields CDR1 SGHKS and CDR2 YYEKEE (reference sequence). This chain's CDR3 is CASSLSGGWNYEQYF. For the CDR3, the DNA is TGTGCCAGCAGCTTGTCAGGGGGCTGGAACTACGAGCAGTACTTC.

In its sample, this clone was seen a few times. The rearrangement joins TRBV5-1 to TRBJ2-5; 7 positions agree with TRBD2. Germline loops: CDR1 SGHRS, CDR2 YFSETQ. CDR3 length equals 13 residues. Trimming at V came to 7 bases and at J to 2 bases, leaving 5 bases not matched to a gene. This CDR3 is CASARDYQETQYF. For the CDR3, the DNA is TGCGCCAGCGCCCGGGACTATCAAGAGACCCAGTACTTC.

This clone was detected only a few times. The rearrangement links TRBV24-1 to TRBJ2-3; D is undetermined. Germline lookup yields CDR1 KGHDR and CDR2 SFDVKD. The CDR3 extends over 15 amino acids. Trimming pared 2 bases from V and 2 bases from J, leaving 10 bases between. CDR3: CATSDSRLSTDTQYF. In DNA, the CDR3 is TGTGCCACCAGTGATTCCCGACTTTCCACAGATACGCAGTATTTT.

CDR3 region: CASGLVRLGGGSVQPLHF. CDR3 DNA: TGTGCTAGTGGTTTGGTAAGGTTGGGAGGAGGGAGTGTGCAACCCCTCCACTTT. The J gene is TRBJ1-6, the V gene TRBV12-5; D is ambiguous. V was trimmed by 0 bases and J by 12 bases, leaving 24 bases between them. The germline V gene encodes CDR1 LGHNT and CDR2 FRNRAP. The CDR3 is 18 residues long.

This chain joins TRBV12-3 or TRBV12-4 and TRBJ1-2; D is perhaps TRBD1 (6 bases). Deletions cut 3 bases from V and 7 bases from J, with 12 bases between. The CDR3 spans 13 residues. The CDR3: CASSFLDRTGYTF. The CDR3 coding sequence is TGTGCCAGCAGTTTTCTCGACAGGACTGGCTACACCTTC.

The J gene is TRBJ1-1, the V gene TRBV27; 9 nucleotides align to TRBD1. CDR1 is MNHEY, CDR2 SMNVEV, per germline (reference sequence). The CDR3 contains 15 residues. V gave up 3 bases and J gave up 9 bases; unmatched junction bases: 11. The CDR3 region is CASSFLPGTGSQAFF. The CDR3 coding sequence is TGTGCCAGCAGTTTCTTACCCGGGACAGGGAGTCAAGCTTTCTTT.

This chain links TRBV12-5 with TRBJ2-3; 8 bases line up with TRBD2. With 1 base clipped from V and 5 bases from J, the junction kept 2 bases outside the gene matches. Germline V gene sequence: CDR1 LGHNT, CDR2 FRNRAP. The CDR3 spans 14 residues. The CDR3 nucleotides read TGTGCTAGTGGTTTGGAACTAGCGGTAGATACGCAGTATTTT. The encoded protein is CASGLELAVDTQYF.